This T cell receptor (beta chain) was identified during a study of T cell repertoires in cytomegalovirus infection. Study overall: It was recently identified HLA-C-restricted and well-studied HLA-B-restricted CMV epitopes that the study used. It was the public TCR beta signatures that indicated both CMV infection and matching HLA type.

V gave up 4 bases and J gave up 0 bases, with 10 bases separating them. The CDR3 extends over 14 amino acids. From germline, CDR1 is SQVTM and CDR2 ANQGSEA. In the case of this clonotype: Its antigen is unknown.

From the reads, TCRdb called clonotypes with MiXCR, one entry per CDR3 protein. The repertoire holds approximately 110,000 distinct CDR3 sequences, with under 35% as singletons. General study points: CMV carriers with the relevant HLA were identified by cumulative public TCR beta family frequency. HLA-C-restricted CMV-specific TCR beta clonotypes prevailed in the ex vivo response.

The TCR was taken from a human donor in good health (CMV status not recorded). Some clones in this sample may be carry-over from other donors' samples. The chain couples TRBV29-1 to TRBJ1-5; D might be TRBD1 (6 bases). The sample here was CD8+ T cells from cultured PBMCs, taken from culture after CMV antigen stimulation. The chain's CDR3 is CSVATGNSNQPQHF. CDR3 nucleotides: TGCAGCGTTGCCACAGGGAATAGCAATCAGCCCCAGCATTTT.